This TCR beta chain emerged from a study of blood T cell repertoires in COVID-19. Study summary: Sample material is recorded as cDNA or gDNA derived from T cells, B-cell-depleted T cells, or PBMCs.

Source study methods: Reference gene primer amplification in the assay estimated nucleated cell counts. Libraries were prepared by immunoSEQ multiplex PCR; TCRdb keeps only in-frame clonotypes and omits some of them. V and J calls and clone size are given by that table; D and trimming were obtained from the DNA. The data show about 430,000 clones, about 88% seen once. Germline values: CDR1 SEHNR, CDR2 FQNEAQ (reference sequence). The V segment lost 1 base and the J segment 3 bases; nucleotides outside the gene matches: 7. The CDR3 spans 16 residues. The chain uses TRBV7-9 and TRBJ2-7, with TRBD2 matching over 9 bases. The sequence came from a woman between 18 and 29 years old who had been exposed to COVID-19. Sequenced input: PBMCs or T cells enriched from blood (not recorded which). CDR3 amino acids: CASSLVLGLANYEQYF. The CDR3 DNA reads TGTGCCAGCAGCTTAGTTCTCGGACTAGCGAACTACGAGCAGTACTTC. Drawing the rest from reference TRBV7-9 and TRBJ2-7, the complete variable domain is DTGVSQNPRHKITKRGQNVTFRCDPISEHNRLYWYRQTLGQGPEFLTYFQNEAQLEKSRLLSDRFSAERPKGSFSTLEIQRTEQGDSAMYLCASSLVLGLANYEQYFGPGTRLTVT.